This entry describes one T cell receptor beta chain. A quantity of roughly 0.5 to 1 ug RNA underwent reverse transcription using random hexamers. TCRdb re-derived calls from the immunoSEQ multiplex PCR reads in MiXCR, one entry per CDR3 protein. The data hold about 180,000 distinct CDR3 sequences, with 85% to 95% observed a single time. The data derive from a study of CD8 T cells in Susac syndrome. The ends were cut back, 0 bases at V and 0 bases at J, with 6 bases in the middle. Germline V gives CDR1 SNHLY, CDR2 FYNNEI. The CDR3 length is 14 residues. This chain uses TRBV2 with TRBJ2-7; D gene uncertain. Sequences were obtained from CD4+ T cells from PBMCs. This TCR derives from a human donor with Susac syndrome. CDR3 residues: CASSEAVLSYEQYF. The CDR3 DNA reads TGTGCCAGCAGTGAAGCGGTACTCTCCTACGAGCAGTACTTC.